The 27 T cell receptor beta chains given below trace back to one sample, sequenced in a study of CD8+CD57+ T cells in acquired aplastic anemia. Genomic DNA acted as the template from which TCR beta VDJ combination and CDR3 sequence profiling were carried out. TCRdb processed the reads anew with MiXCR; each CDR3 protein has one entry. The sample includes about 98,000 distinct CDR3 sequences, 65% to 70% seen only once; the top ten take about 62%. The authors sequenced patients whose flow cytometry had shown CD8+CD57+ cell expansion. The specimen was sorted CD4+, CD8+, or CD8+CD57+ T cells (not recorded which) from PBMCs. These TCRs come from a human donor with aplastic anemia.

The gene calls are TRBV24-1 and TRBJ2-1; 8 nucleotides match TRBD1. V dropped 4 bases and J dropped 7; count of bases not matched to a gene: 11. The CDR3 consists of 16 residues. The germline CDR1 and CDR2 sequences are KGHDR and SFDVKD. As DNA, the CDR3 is TGTGCCACCAGTGACTCGGACAGGGATCCCAGGAATGAGCAGTTCTTC. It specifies CATSDSDRDPRNEQFF.

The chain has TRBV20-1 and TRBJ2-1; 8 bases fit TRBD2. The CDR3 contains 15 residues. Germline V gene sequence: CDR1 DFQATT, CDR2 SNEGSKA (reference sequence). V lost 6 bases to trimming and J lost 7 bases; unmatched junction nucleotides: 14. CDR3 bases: TGCAGTGCCAACGCCCCTGGGAGCGGGGGAAATGAGCAGTTCTTC. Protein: CSANAPGSGGNEQFF.

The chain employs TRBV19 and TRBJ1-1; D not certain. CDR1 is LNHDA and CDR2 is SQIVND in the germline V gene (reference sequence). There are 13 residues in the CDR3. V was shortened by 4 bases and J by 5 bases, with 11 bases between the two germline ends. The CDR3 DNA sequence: TGTGCCAGTAGTAATGGTCCGGGAACTGAAGCTTTCTTT. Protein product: CASSNGPGTEAFF.

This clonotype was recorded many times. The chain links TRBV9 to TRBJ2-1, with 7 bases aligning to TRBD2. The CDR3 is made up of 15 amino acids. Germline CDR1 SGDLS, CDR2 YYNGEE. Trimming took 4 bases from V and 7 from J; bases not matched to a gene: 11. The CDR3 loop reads CASSPRLRGKNEQFF. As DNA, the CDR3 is TGTGCCAGCAGCCCGCGACTGCGGGGGAAGAATGAGCAGTTCTTC. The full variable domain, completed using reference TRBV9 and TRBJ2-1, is DSGVTQTPKHLITATGQRVTLRCSPRSGDLSVYWYQQSLDQGLQFLIQYYNGEERAKGNILERFSAQQFPDLHSELNLSSLELGDSALYFCASSPRLRGKNEQFFGPGTRLTVL.

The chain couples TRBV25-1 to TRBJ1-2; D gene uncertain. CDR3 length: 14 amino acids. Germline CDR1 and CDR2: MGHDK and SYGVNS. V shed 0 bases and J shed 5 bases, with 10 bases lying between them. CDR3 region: CASSEYQFPYGYTF. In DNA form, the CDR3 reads TGTGCCAGCAGTGAATATCAGTTCCCATATGGCTACACCTTC.

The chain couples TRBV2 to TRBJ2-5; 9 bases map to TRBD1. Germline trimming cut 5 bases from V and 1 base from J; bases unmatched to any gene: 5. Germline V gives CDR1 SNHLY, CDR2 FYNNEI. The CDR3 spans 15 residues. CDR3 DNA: TGTGCCAGCAGTCAACAGGGGGCGTCCCAAGAGACCCAGTACTTC. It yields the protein CASSQQGASQETQYF.

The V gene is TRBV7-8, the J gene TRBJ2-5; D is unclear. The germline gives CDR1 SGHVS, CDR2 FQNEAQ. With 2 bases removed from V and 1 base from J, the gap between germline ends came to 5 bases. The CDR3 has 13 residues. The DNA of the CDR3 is TGTGCCAGCAGCTTATCTACCCAAGAGACCCAGTACTTC. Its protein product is CASSLSTQETQYF.

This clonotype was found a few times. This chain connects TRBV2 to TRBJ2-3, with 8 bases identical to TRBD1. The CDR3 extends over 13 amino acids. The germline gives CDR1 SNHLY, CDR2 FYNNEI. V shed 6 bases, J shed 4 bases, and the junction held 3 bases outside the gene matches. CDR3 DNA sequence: TGTGCCAGCAGAGGGACAGGCCCAGATACGCAGTATTTT. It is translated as CASRGTGPDTQYF.

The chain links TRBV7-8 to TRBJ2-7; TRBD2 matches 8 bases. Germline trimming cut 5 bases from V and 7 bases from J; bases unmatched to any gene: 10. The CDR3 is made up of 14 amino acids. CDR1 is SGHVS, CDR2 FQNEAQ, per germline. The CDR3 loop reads CASSPGGGRREQYV. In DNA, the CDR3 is TGTGCCAGCAGCCCTGGCGGGGGGCGGAGGGAGCAGTACGTC.

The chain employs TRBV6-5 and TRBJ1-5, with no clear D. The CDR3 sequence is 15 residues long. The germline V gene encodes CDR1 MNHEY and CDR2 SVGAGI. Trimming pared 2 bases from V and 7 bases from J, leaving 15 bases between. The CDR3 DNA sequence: TGTGCCAGCAGTTACGCCCAAGACACGGAACAGCCCCAGCATTTT. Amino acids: CASSYAQDTEQPQHF.

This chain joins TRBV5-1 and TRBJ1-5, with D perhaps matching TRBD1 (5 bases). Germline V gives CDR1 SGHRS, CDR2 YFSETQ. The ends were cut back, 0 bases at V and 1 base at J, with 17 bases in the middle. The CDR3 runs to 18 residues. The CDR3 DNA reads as TGCGCCAGCAGCTTGGCCCCCCCGGGACCGGGGAGCAATCAGCCCCAGCATTTT. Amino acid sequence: CASSLAPPGPGSNQPQHF. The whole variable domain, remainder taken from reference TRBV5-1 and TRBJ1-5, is KAGVTQTPRYLIKTRGQQVTLSCSPISGHRSVSWYQQTPGQGLQFLFEYFSETQRNKGNFPGRFSGRQFSNSRSEMNVSTLELGDSALYLCASSLAPPGPGSNQPQHFGDGTRLSIL.

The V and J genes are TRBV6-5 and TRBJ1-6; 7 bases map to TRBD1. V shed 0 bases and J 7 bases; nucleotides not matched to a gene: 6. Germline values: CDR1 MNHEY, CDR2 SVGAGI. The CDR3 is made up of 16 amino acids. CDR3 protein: CASSYSNGRGNSPLHF. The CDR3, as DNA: TGTGCCAGCAGTTACTCGAACGGCAGGGGGAATTCACCCCTCCACTTT.

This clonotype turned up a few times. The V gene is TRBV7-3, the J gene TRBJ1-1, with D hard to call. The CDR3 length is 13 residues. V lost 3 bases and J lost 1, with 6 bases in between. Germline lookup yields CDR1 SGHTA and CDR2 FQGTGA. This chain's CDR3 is CASSFRKNTEAFF. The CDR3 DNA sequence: TGTGCCAGCAGCTTCCGGAAGAACACTGAAGCTTTCTTT.

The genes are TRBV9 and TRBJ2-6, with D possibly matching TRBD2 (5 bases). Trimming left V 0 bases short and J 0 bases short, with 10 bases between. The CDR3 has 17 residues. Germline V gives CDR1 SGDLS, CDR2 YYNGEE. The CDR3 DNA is TGTGCCAGCAGCGTAGCTACGGGGAGCTCTGGGGCCAACGTCCTGACTTTC. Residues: CASSVATGSSGANVLTF.

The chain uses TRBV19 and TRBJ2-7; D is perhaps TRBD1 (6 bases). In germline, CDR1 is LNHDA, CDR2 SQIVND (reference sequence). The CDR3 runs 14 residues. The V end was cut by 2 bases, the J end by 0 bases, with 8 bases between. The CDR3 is CASSIIGGSYEQYF. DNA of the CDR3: TGTGCCAGTAGTATAATAGGGGGCTCCTACGAGCAGTACTTC.

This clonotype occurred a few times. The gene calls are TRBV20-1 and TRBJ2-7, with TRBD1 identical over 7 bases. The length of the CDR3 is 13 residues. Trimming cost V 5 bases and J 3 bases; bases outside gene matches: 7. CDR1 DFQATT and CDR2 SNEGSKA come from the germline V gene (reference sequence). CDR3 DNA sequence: TGCAGTGCTTATGGACAGGTGGGCTACGAGCAGTACTTC. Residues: CSAYGQVGYEQYF.

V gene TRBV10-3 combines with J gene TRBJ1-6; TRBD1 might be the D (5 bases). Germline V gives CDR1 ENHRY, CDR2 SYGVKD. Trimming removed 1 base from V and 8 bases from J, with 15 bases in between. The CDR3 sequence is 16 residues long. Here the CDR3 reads CAISEFGVKGDSPLHF. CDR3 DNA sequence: TGTGCCATCAGTGAGTTCGGGGTAAAAGGGGATTCACCCCTCCACTTT.

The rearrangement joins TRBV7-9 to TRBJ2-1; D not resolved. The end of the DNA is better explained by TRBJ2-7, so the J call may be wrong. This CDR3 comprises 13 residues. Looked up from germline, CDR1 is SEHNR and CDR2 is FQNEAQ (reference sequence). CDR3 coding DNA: TGTGCCAGCAGCTTCCTGCCGGAACACGAGCAGTACTTC. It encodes CASSFLPEHEQYF.

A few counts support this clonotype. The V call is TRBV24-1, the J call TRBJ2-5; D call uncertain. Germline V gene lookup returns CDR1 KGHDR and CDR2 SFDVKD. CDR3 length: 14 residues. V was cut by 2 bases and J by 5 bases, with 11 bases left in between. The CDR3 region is CATSDSIGIETQYF. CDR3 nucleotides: TGTGCCACCAGTGATTCCATAGGGATTGAGACCCAGTACTTC.

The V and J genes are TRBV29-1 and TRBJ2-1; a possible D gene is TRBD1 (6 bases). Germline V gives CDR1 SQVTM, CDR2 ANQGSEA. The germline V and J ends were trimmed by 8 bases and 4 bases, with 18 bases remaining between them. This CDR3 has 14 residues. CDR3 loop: CSSPLGAAYNEQFF. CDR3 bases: TGCAGCTCACCACTGGGGGCCGCTTACAATGAGCAGTTCTTC.

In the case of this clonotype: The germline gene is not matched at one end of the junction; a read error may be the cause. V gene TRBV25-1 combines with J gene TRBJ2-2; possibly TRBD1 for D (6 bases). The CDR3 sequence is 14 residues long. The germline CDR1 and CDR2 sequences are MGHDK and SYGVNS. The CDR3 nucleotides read TGTGTCAGCACAGGGCTAGCTACCACCGGGGAGCTGTTTTTT. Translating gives CVSTGLATTGELFF.

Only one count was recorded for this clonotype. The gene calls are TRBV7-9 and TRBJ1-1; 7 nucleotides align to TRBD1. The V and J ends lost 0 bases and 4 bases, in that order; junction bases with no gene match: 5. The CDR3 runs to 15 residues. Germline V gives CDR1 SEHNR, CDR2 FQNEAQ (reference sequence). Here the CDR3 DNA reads TGTGCCAGCAGCTTAGCCGGCAGGGGGAGCACTGAAGCTTTCTTT. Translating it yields CASSLAGRGSTEAFF.

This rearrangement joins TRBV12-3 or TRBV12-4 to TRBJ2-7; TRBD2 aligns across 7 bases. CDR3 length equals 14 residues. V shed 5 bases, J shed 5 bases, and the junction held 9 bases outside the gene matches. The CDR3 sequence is CASSLARLADEQYF. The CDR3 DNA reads TGTGCCAGCAGTCTGGCTCGACTAGCCGACGAGCAGTACTTC.

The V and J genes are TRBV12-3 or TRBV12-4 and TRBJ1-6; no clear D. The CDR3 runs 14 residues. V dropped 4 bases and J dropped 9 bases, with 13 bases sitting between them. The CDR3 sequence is CASSSLDGSSPLHF. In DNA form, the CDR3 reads TGTGCCAGCAGTTCCTTGGATGGAAGTTCACCCCTCCACTTT.

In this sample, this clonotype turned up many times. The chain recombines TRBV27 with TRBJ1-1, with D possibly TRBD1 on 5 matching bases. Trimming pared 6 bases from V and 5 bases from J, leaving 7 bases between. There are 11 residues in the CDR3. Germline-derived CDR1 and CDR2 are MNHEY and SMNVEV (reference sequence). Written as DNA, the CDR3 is TGTGCCAGCAGGAGACAGACTGAAGCTTTCTTT. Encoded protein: CASRRQTEAFF.

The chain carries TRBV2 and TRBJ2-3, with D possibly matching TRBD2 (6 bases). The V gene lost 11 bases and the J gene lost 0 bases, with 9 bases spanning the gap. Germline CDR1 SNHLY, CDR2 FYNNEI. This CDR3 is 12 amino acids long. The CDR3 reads CAWGLSTDTQYF. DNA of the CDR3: TGTGCCTGGGGACTGAGCACAGATACGCAGTATTTT.

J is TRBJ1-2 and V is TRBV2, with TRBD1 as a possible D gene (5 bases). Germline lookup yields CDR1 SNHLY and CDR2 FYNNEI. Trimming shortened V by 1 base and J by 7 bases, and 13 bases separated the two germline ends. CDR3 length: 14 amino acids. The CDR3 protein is CASSEGGLWGGYTF. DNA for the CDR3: TGTGCCAGCAGTGAAGGGGGGTTATGGGGTGGCTACACCTTC.